Shown below are 23 T cell receptor beta chains from a single sample sequenced in a study of T cells in Graves' hyperthyroidism and ophthalmopathy. The TCR beta CDR3 regions underwent amplification using RNA transcripts as the source. TCR CDR3 underwent first-round RT-PCR with the HTBI primer set. Each CDR3 protein gets one entry after TCRdb re-called the multiplex PCR reads with MiXCR. The sample lists around 300,000 distinct CDR3 sequences; 13% were seen once. Sequencing was performed on blood. Every receptor here comes from a woman aged 25 to 45 with Graves' hyperthyroidism that later progressed to Graves' ophthalmopathy.

This clonotype was recorded many times. CDR3 loop: CSVEAEGPGELFF. As DNA, the CDR3 is TGCAGCGTTGAAGCGGAGGGCCCCGGGGAGCTGTTTTTT. V is TRBV29-1 and J is TRBJ2-2; tentatively, D is TRBD2 (6 bases). The CDR3 sequence is 13 residues long. Germline V CDR1 and CDR2: SQVTM, ANQGSEA. V shed 1 base and J shed 6 bases, with 9 bases lying between them.

The chain links TRBV12-3 or TRBV12-4 to TRBJ1-2; 7 bases match TRBD1. V gave up 5 bases and J gave up 4 bases; unmatched junction bases: 7. CDR3 length: 14 residues. In DNA form, the CDR3 reads TGTGCCAGCAGTAACCAGGGGGTAGGCTATGGCTACACCTTC. Translated, it gives CASSNQGVGYGYTF.

The chain employs TRBV30 and TRBJ2-3; 10 bases are shared with TRBD2. J lost 4 bases, V lost 0 bases, and 4 bases had no gene match. Germline loops: CDR1 GTSNPN, CDR2 SVGIG (reference sequence). The CDR3 covers 15 residues. CDR3 in amino acids: CAWSVGTSAADTQYF. In DNA, the CDR3 is TGTGCCTGGAGTGTAGGGACTAGCGCCGCAGATACGCAGTATTTT.

This clonotype was recorded many times. CDR3 amino acids: CAWREDFMGYTF. CDR3 sequence (DNA): TGTGCCTGGAGAGAAGACTTTATGGGCTACACCTTC. The rearrangement links TRBV30 to TRBJ1-2; D gene ambiguous. The CDR3 has 12 residues. Trimming took off 3 bases at V and 8 bases at J, with 13 bases between the two ends. The V gene's germline CDR1 is GTSNPN and CDR2 SVGIG (reference sequence).

This clonotype was seen at least ten times. This CDR3 reads CASSPPGGGNQPQHF. The CDR3 DNA follows: TGTGCCAGCTCACCACCGGGAGGGGGGAATCAGCCCCAGCATTTT. This chain links TRBV18 with TRBJ1-5; the D gene is possibly TRBD1 (6 bases). In germline, CDR1 is KGHSH, CDR2 LQKENI. This CDR3 comprises 15 residues. Trimming removed 0 bases from V and 4 bases from J, with 10 bases in between.

This clonotype was observed many times. Written as DNA, the CDR3 is TGTGCCAGCAGCTTAGCGGGGGCGGGAGGGTATTTCGCCAATGAGCAGTTCTTC. Residues: CASSLAGAGGYFANEQFF. The chain has TRBV7-9 and TRBJ2-1; 9 bases fit TRBD2. In germline, CDR1 is SEHNR, CDR2 FQNEAQ (reference sequence). CDR3 length: 18 residues. The ends lost 0 bases at V and 6 bases at J; junction bases unmatched: 12.

In this sample, this clonotype turned up many times. The V and J genes are TRBV6-1 and TRBJ1-2; the D gene is possibly TRBD1 (6 bases). This CDR3 spans 13 amino acids. Trimming pared 7 bases from V and 7 bases from J, leaving 16 bases between. Germline V gene data show CDR1 as MNHNS and CDR2 as SASEGT. Written as DNA, the CDR3 is TGTGCCAGCATCGCTACAGGGACCGCTGGCTACACCTTC. It is translated as CASIATGTAGYTF.

The rearrangement joins TRBV27 to TRBJ2-3; D is unresolved. This CDR3 region has 15 residues. V dropped 4 bases and J dropped 1 base, with 12 bases sitting between them. Germline CDR1 and CDR2: MNHEY and SMNVEV (reference sequence). CDR3 residues: CASSSLMSRTDTQYF. CDR3 nucleotides: TGTGCCAGCAGTTCCCTCATGAGCCGCACAGATACGCAGTATTTT.

The chain carries TRBV3-1 and TRBJ1-6; D unclear. Trimming took 4 bases from V and 7 from J, leaving 8 bases between them. The CDR3 sequence is 13 residues long. The germline CDR1 and CDR2 sequences are LGHDT and YNNKEL (reference sequence). The CDR3 DNA sequence: TGTGCCAGCAGCCCAGCAGGAAATTCACCCCTCCACTTT. Its protein is CASSPAGNSPLHF.

J is TRBJ2-1 and V is TRBV19; D might be TRBD2 (5 bases). Germline CDR1 and CDR2: LNHDA and SQIVND (reference sequence). Trimming removed 9 bases at V and 4 bases at J, with 19 bases between. CDR3 length: 15 amino acids. Here the CDR3 reads CASTLRTLTYNEQFF. For the CDR3, the DNA is TGTGCCAGCACCCTAAGGACTCTGACTTACAATGAGCAGTTCTTC.

This rearrangement joins TRBV4-3 to TRBJ1-2, with D unclear. The CDR3 length is 15 residues. V was clipped by 5 bases and J by 3 bases, with 16 bases between them. Germline values: CDR1 LGHNA, CDR2 YSLEER. CDR3 sequence reads: CASSSDLGLYYGYTF. CDR3 sequence (DNA): TGCGCCAGCAGCTCCGACCTGGGCCTTTACTATGGCTACACCTTC.

This clonotype was seen many times. The V and J genes are TRBV27 and TRBJ2-1, with TRBD2 matching over 7 bases. J lost 4 bases, V lost 5 bases, and 14 bases had no gene match. The CDR3 has 17 amino acids. Germline V CDR1 and CDR2: MNHEY, SMNVEV (reference sequence). The CDR3 DNA is TGTGCCAGCAGTCGCGGCCAGTGGCTAGCGGAGTACAATGAGCAGTTCTTC. Amino acid sequence: CASSRGQWLAEYNEQFF.

The gene calls are TRBV28 and TRBJ1-2; D ambiguous. The CDR3 is made up of 14 amino acids. CDR1 and CDR2 from the germline V gene are MDHEN and SYDVKM. The ends were cut back, 4 bases at V and 6 bases at J, with 15 bases in the middle. The CDR3 nucleotides read TGTGCCAGCAGTTCGGCGGGATCCTTGCATGGCTACACCTTC. It translates to CASSSAGSLHGYTF.

This clonotype was detected ten times or more. This chain uses TRBV7-3 with TRBJ2-3; 10 bases line up with TRBD2. Unmatched junction bases numbered 14, after V lost 4 bases and J lost 4 bases. Germline lookup yields CDR1 SGHTA and CDR2 FQGTGA. CDR3 length equals 18 residues. The CDR3 here is CASSSFPLAGEGPDTQYF. DNA for the CDR3: TGTGCCAGCAGCTCTTTCCCCCTAGCGGGAGAGGGCCCAGATACGCAGTATTTT.

This clonotype appeared many times. The chain couples TRBV5-6 to TRBJ2-5, with TRBD2 identical over 8 bases. CDR3 length: 18 amino acids. The V gene end was trimmed by 5 bases and the J gene end by 2 bases; junction bases not matched to a gene: 17. Germline lookup yields CDR1 SGHDT and CDR2 YYEEEE. The CDR3: CASSLATSVSPLQETQYF. CDR3 DNA: TGTGCCAGCAGTCTTGCGACTAGCGTTTCGCCGCTTCAAGAGACCCAGTACTTC.

Regarding this clonotype: Just one base apart from a much larger clone, this may be a read error. This sequence joins TRBV24-1 and TRBJ1-1; no firm D call. From germline, CDR1 is KGHDR and CDR2 SFDVKD. CDR3 length: 13 amino acids. The CDR3 DNA follows: TGTGCCACCAGTGGTCGGGTTGACACTGGAGCTTTCTTT. It codes for CATSGRVDTGAFF.

The sample holds many counts of this clonotype. The CDR3 here is CAKDSMNTEAFF. The CDR3 nucleotides are TGTGCCAAAGACAGCATGAACACTGAAGCTTTCTTT. The chain links TRBV6-7 to TRBJ1-1; tentative D call: TRBD1 (5 bases). TRBV6-7 is marked as an open reading frame, function uncertain. V lost 10 bases to trimming and J lost 0 bases, with 9 bases between them. The CDR3 length is 12 residues.

This clonotype was counted ten times or more. This chain joins TRBV12-3 or TRBV12-4 and TRBJ2-2; 14 bases agree with TRBD2. The CDR3 length is 19 residues. With 6 bases clipped from V and 1 base from J, the junction kept 10 bases outside the gene matches. DNA of the CDR3: TGTGCCAGCAGCCCCTCCGGGACTAGCGGGGGAAAGAACACCGGGGAGCTGTTTTTT. This translates into CASSPSGTSGGKNTGELFF.

The chain employs TRBV11-2 and TRBJ2-1, with 9 nucleotides matching TRBD2. The CDR3 covers 15 residues. Germline V gene data show CDR1 as SGHAT and CDR2 as FQNNGV. The J segment lost 3 bases and the V segment lost 5 bases, leaving 5 bases of the junction unmatched. The CDR3 DNA reads TGTGCCAGCAGCCCCCGCGGGGGGGGCTACAATGAGCAGTTCTTC. It encodes CASSPRGGGYNEQFF. The complete variable domain, with remaining parts taken from reference TRBV11-2 and TRBJ2-1, reads EAGVAQSPRYKIIEKRQSVAFWCNPISGHATLYWYQQILGQGPKLLIQFQNNGVVDDSQLPKDRFSAERLKGVDSTLKIQPAKLEDSAVYLCASSPRGGGYNEQFFGPGTRLTVL.

This clonotype has a count of ten or more. The rearrangement uses TRBV2 and TRBJ2-5; D is uncertain. CDR3 length equals 18 residues. The germline gives CDR1 SNHLY, CDR2 FYNNEI. Trimming removed 3 bases at V and 0 bases at J, with 20 bases between. As DNA, the CDR3 is TGTGCCAGCAGTGAGAATGAAGTCTCACGGACGTACCAAGAGACCCAGTACTTC. It yields the protein CASSENEVSRTYQETQYF.

Many counts were recorded for this clonotype. The rearrangement joins TRBV10-3 to TRBJ2-5; 7 positions agree with TRBD1. The CDR3 consists of 15 residues. The junction had 5 bases not matched to a gene; V was cut back by 2 bases and J by 2 bases. Germline CDR1 ENHRY, CDR2 SYGVKD. CDR3 loop: CAISERRDSQETQYF. CDR3 DNA sequence: TGTGCCATCAGTGAGCGCCGGGACAGTCAAGAGACCCAGTACTTC.

This clonotype turned up a few times. The chain joins TRBV12-3 or TRBV12-4 to TRBJ2-7, with no clear D. The CDR3 covers 11 residues. V dropped 1 base and J dropped 10 bases, with 8 bases sitting between them. CDR3 protein: CASSLGHSQYF. In DNA, the CDR3 is TGTGCCAGCAGTTTAGGCCACAGCCAGTACTTC.

This clonotype was counted ten times or more. The rearrangement links TRBV28 to TRBJ2-1, with TRBD2 identical over 9 bases. With 6 bases clipped from V and 3 bases from J, the junction kept 6 bases outside the gene matches. This CDR3 is built from 15 residues. The germline V gene encodes CDR1 MDHEN and CDR2 SYDVKM. The CDR3 DNA is TGTGCCAGCAGGAGCAGTAGCGGGGGCTACAATGAGCAGTTCTTC. This encodes CASRSSSGGYNEQFF.